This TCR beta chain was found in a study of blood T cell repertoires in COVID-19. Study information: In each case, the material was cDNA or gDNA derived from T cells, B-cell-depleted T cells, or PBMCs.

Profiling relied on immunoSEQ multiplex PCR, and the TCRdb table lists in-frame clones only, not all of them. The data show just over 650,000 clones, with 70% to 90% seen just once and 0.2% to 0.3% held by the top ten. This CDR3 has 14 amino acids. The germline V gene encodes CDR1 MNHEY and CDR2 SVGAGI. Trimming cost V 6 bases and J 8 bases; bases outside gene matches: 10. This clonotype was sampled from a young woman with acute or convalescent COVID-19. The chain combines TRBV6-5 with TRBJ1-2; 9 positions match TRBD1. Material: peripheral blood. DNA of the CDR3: TGTGCCAGCAGCGCTGACAGGGGGGACCACGGCTACACCTTC. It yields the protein CASSADRGDHGYTF.